Below, 24 T cell receptor beta chains from the same sample are listed, as sequenced in a study of T cell responses to AZD1222 COVID-19 vaccine. Method: immunoSEQ multiplex PCR; TCRdb's copy keeps in-frame clones and lacks some. Of 130,000 or so clones in the sample, 93% are singletons; the top ten hold around 5.9%. The sequencing used peripheral blood, collected on day 0 of AZD1222 vaccination. The source is an adult in good health.

This rearrangement joins TRBV12-3 or TRBV12-4 to TRBJ2-5; 9 bases match TRBD1. This CDR3 is built from 13 residues. With V trimmed by 6 bases and J by 3 bases, 2 bases remained unmatched. The CDR3 sequence is CASRGTGKETQYF. Here the CDR3 DNA reads TGTGCCAGCAGGGGGACAGGGAAAGAGACCCAGTACTTC.

CDR3 bases: TGTGCCAGCAGGTCTTGGCAGCCCACAGATACGCAGTATTTT. Encoded protein: CASRSWQPTDTQYF. The V call is TRBV28, the J call TRBJ2-3; D gene unclear. This CDR3 has 14 residues. V lost 6 bases, J lost 2 bases, and 12 bases lay in between. CDR1 and CDR2 from the germline V gene are MDHEN and SYDVKM.

This chain joins TRBV27 and TRBJ1-1, with a tentative D call TRBD1 (5 bases). The V gene lost 7 bases and the J gene lost 2 bases, with 17 bases spanning the gap. Germline values: CDR1 MNHEY, CDR2 SMNVEV (reference sequence). There are 15 residues in the CDR3. The CDR3: CASKVSGGINTEAFF. The CDR3 DNA sequence: TGTGCCAGCAAAGTTTCCGGGGGGATAAACACTGAAGCTTTCTTT.

This chain uses TRBV7-9 with TRBJ1-6, with D unclear. The V end was cut by 1 base, the J end by 0 bases, with 10 bases between. The CDR3 loop spans 17 amino acids. The V gene's germline CDR1 is SEHNR and CDR2 FQNEAQ (reference sequence). The CDR3 loop reads CASSLGSVSSYNSPLHF. CDR3 in DNA: TGTGCCAGCAGCTTAGGGAGCGTGAGCTCCTATAATTCACCCCTCCACTTT.

The CDR3 DNA reads TGTGCCAGCTCACCTGGCGATATTAACTATGGCTACACCTTC. This translates into CASSPGDINYGYTF. This chain links TRBV18 with TRBJ1-2, with D hard to call. The V end lost 3 bases, the J end lost 1 base, and 9 bases lay between the germline ends. The V gene's germline CDR1 is KGHSH and CDR2 LQKENI. This CDR3 region has 14 residues. The entire variable domain, with the rest obtained from reference TRBV18 and TRBJ1-2, is as follows: NAGVMQNPRHLVRRRGQEARLRCSPMKGHSHVYWYRQLPEEGLKFMVYLQKENIIDESGMPKERFSAEFPKEGPSILRIQQVVRGDSAAYFCASSPGDINYGYTFGSGTRLTVV.

V usage is TRBV6-5 and J usage is TRBJ1-1; maybe TRBD1 (6 bases). Trimming stripped 2 bases from V and 1 base from J, with 8 bases between. Germline CDR1 MNHEY, CDR2 SVGAGI. This CDR3 region has 14 residues. CDR3 nucleotide sequence: TGTGCCAGCAGTTACGGGGGCAGGAACACTGAAGCTTTCTTT. Translating gives CASSYGGRNTEAFF.

The rearrangement joins TRBV5-5 to TRBJ1-2, with TRBD1 matching 7 bases. After removal of 4 bases from V and 4 bases from J, the junction contained 16 bases not matched to a gene. CDR3 length: 17 residues. CDR1 and CDR2 (germline): SGHKS, YYEKEE (reference sequence). The CDR3 spells CASSEPGQRVPFYGYTF. The CDR3 DNA sequence: TGTGCCAGCAGCGAACCGGGACAGCGAGTTCCTTTCTATGGCTACACCTTC.

The chain links TRBV6-5 to TRBJ1-2; maybe TRBD1 (6 bases). Looked up from germline, CDR1 is MNHEY and CDR2 is SVGAGI. Trimming removed 5 bases from V and 8 bases from J, with 18 bases in between. This CDR3 is built from 14 residues. As DNA, the CDR3 is TGTGCCAGCAGTAATCAGGGGAAAGTGGGCGGCTACACCTTC. This codes for CASSNQGKVGGYTF.

This chain connects TRBV7-9 to TRBJ1-1; no firm D call. V was cut by 1 base and J by 11 bases, with 14 bases left in between. Germline V lookup: CDR1 SEHNR, CDR2 FQNEAQ (reference sequence). There are 13 residues in the CDR3. The CDR3 region is CASSLDSYGMAFF. As DNA, the CDR3 is TGTGCCAGCAGCTTAGATTCATATGGGATGGCTTTCTTT. Full variable domain (remainder filled in from reference TRBV7-9 and TRBJ1-1): DTGVSQNPRHKITKRGQNVTFRCDPISEHNRLYWYRQTLGQGPEFLTYFQNEAQLEKSRLLSDRFSAERPKGSFSTLEIQRTEQGDSAMYLCASSLDSYGMAFFGQGTRLTVV.

The chain employs TRBV18 and TRBJ2-3; no definite D call. The V end lost 4 bases, the J end lost 1 base, and 6 bases lay between the germline ends. The CDR3 covers 13 residues. The germline gives CDR1 KGHSH, CDR2 LQKENI. This CDR3 is CASSRKRTDTQYF. The CDR3 DNA sequence: TGTGCCAGCTCACGGAAGCGCACAGATACGCAGTATTTT. Supplemented by reference TRBV18 and TRBJ2-3, the full variable domain reads NAGVMQNPRHLVRRRGQEARLRCSPMKGHSHVYWYRQLPEEGLKFMVYLQKENIIDESGMPKERFSAEFPKEGPSILRIQQVVRGDSAAYFCASSRKRTDTQYFGPGTRLTVL.

This clone came up once. The V and J genes are TRBV30 and TRBJ1-2, with 8 bases that match TRBD1. Germline trimming cut 6 bases from V and 5 bases from J; bases unmatched to any gene: 5. CDR1 and CDR2 (germline): GTSNPN, SVGIG (reference sequence). The CDR3 is 12 residues long. The CDR3, as DNA: TGTGCCTGCGCCCGGACAGGGTATGGCTACACCTTC. This codes for CACARTGYGYTF.

The genes are TRBV7-8 and TRBJ2-7; possible D gene TRBD2, 6 bases. Trimming took 1 base from V and 4 from J, leaving 8 bases between them. The CDR3 spans 13 residues. Looked up from germline, CDR1 is SGHVS and CDR2 is FQNEAQ. The CDR3 sequence is CASSLGGGYEQYF. Written as DNA, the CDR3 is TGTGCCAGCAGCTTAGGTGGGGGGTACGAGCAGTACTTC.

The chain has TRBV6-2 or TRBV6-3 and TRBJ1-6; no definite D call. Germline CDR1 reads MNHEY; CDR2 reads SVGEGT. The CDR3 extends over 15 amino acids. V was pared by 0 bases and J by 10 bases, with 13 bases between. Here the CDR3 reads CASSYSTRRGSPLHF. As DNA, the CDR3 is TGTGCCAGCAGTTACTCGACTAGGAGAGGATCACCCCTCCACTTT.

The chain links TRBV6-5 to TRBJ1-5; TRBD1 agrees at 11 bases. Germline V lookup: CDR1 MNHEY, CDR2 SVGAGI. V was pared by 5 bases and J by 6 bases, with 6 bases of the junction left unmatched. This CDR3 spans 15 amino acids. The CDR3 DNA is TGTGCCAGCAGTCGCGGGACAGGGGGTGGTCAGCCCCAGCATTTT. This codes for CASSRGTGGGQPQHF.

The CDR3 is CASSGDRGRVSGANVLTF. The CDR3 coding sequence is TGCGCCAGCAGCGGAGACAGGGGCCGCGTCTCTGGGGCCAACGTCCTGACTTTC. V gene TRBV5-1 combines with J gene TRBJ2-6, with 8 positions matching TRBD1. CDR3 length equals 18 residues. V gave up 4 bases and J gave up 0 bases; unmatched junction bases: 9. The V gene's germline CDR1 is SGHRS and CDR2 YFSETQ.

This chain uses TRBV27 with TRBJ1-6, with 7 bases matching TRBD1. The CDR3 covers 16 residues. The germline V gene encodes CDR1 MNHEY and CDR2 SMNVEV (reference sequence). V trimming: 4 bases; J trimming: 8 bases; junction bases outside the gene matches: 11. This chain's CDR3 is CASSSLPAGGHSPLHF. CDR3 in DNA: TGTGCCAGCAGTTCCCTCCCTGCAGGGGGGCATTCACCCCTCCACTTT.

In this sample, this clone turned up once. The chain joins TRBV28 to TRBJ1-1; maybe TRBD1 (6 bases). The V end lost 8 bases, the J end lost 0 bases, and 10 bases lay between the germline ends. The CDR3 runs 13 residues. Germline assignment: CDR1 MDHEN and CDR2 SYDVKM. CDR3 in amino acids: CASRTEMNTEAFF. The CDR3 DNA sequence: TGTGCCAGCCGGACAGAGATGAACACTGAAGCTTTCTTT.

The rearrangement links TRBV19 to TRBJ1-1; D unclear. V lost 3 bases and J lost 0, with 11 bases in between. The CDR3 loop spans 15 amino acids. Per the germline V gene, CDR1 is LNHDA and CDR2 is SQIVND (reference sequence). As DNA, the CDR3 is TGTGCCAGTAGTATCGAGGCAGCCATGAACACTGAAGCTTTCTTT. This gives the protein CASSIEAAMNTEAFF.

J is TRBJ1-4 and V is TRBV5-5; possible D gene TRBD1, 5 bases. Between the trimmed V and J ends, which lost 0 bases and 8 bases, there was a span of 14 bases. CDR3 length equals 15 residues. In germline, CDR1 is SGHKS, CDR2 YYEKEE (reference sequence). The CDR3 DNA reads TGTGCCAGCAGCTTGGTTGGAATAGGACAAGAAAAACTGTTTTTT. The encoded protein is CASSLVGIGQEKLFF.

The J gene is TRBJ1-1, the V gene TRBV29-1; no reliable D call. Trimming removed 4 bases at V and 3 bases at J, with 9 bases between. Germline loops: CDR1 SQVTM, CDR2 ANQGSEA. There are 12 residues in the CDR3. This chain's CDR3 is CSVAGRYTEAFF. The CDR3 DNA reads TGCAGCGTTGCTGGGAGATACACTGAAGCTTTCTTT. The complete variable domain, with remaining parts taken from reference TRBV29-1 and TRBJ1-1, reads SAVISQKPSRDICQRGTSLTIQCQVDSQVTMMFWYRQQPGQSLTLIATANQGSEATYESGFVIDKFPISRPNLTFSTLTVSNMSPEDSSIYLCSVAGRYTEAFFGQGTRLTVV.

The chain joins TRBV5-1 to TRBJ2-5, with D maybe TRBD1 (7 bases). The V end lost 2 bases, the J end lost 2 bases, and 19 bases lay between the germline ends. CDR3 size: 17 residues. Germline V gene sequence: CDR1 SGHRS, CDR2 YFSETQ. The DNA for the CDR3 is TGCGCCAGCAGCTTTTTTGGGGGGACAGAATTACAAGAGACCCAGTACTTC. It specifies CASSFFGGTELQETQYF. Together with reference TRBV5-1 and TRBJ2-5, the CDR3 gives the full variable domain: KAGVTQTPRYLIKTRGQQVTLSCSPISGHRSVSWYQQTPGQGLQFLFEYFSETQRNKGNFPGRFSGRQFSNSRSEMNVSTLELGDSALYLCASSFFGGTELQETQYFGPGTRLLVL.

The chain employs TRBV5-1 and TRBJ2-7, with D possibly TRBD2 on 7 matching bases. Germline V gives CDR1 SGHRS, CDR2 YFSETQ. Trimming left V 1 base short and J 3 bases short, with 14 bases between. This CDR3 region has 15 residues. The CDR3 is CASSLLGGADYEQYF. DNA for the CDR3: TGCGCCAGCAGCTTGTTAGGGGGGGCCGACTACGAGCAGTACTTC.

The V and J genes are TRBV18 and TRBJ2-2; D unresolved. CDR1 is KGHSH, CDR2 LQKENI, per germline. CDR3 length equals 14 residues. Trimming removed 5 bases from V and 2 bases from J, with 9 bases in between. The CDR3 here is CASSVAGNTGELFF. In DNA form, the CDR3 reads TGTGCCAGCTCAGTCGCCGGAAACACCGGGGAGCTGTTTTTT.

The chain employs TRBV12-2 and TRBJ2-1. TRBV12-2 is a listed pseudogene. The CDR3 covers 17 residues. The CDR3 DNA reads as TGTGCAAGTCGCTTAGCGAAGATTGGGACGGCGAAAAATGAGCAGTTCTTC. It translates to CASRLAKIGTAKNEQFF.